This TCR beta chain was sequenced for a study of T cells after yellow fever vaccination. TCRdb fed the 5' RACE reads into MiXCR, producing one record per CDR3 protein. The sample carries 250,000 to 300,000 distinct CDR3 sequences, over 4.5% recorded once. This clonotype came up a few times. V lost 5 bases, J lost 8 bases, and 15 bases lay in between. CDR3 size: 13 residues. Germline V gene sequence: CDR1 LNHDA, CDR2 SQIVND (reference sequence). The V gene is TRBV19, the J gene TRBJ1-2, with D unresolved. The sequence derives from a young man who received the YFV17D yellow fever vaccine. This specimen was CD4+ T cells sorted from PBMCs, taken on the day of the yellow fever booster vaccination. The CDR3 DNA reads TGTGCCAGTAGTCGGAACCCGACGTCGGGCTACACCTTC. Amino acids: CASSRNPTSGYTF.